The rows below give T cell receptor beta chains drawn from one sample of a study of cytomegalovirus exposure and HLA in healthy donors. Some clones are missing from TCRdb's copy, which holds only in-frame ones; the method was immunoSEQ multiplex PCR. Seen here are 100,000 to 150,000 clones, about two thirds observed once, and the top ten hold approximately 2.6%. Input material: PBMCs. Receptors originate from a human donor in good health. CDR3s include the opening cysteine and the closing phenylalanine or tryptophan. D genes are given only for firm matches. The size of a clone is reported for some rows only, either as once, few or many, or as a class for expanded clones.

J | size | D | V | CDR3
TRBJ2-3 | . | . | TRBV29-1 | CSVEAGDTQYF
TRBJ2-2 | . | TRBD1 | TRBV4-3 | CASSQGPGQGSRAGELFF
TRBJ2-6 | . | . | TRBV18 | CASSSSSGANVLTF
TRBJ1-4 | . | . | TRBV5-1 | CASSLGGGTREKLFF
TRBJ2-7 | . | TRBD2 | TRBV9 | CASSAGAGGGYEQYF
TRBJ2-3 | . | TRBD2 | TRBV10-3 | CAISGTSGATDTQYF
TRBJ2-2 | . | . | TRBV5-6 | CASSFQGFTGELFF
TRBJ2-2 | . | TRBD2 | TRBV2 | CASGARAGVTGELFF
TRBJ2-2 | . | . | TRBV11-2 | CASSLAGGATGELFF
TRBJ2-3 | once | TRBD2 | TRBV7-2 | CASSLGTRRTDTQYF
TRBJ2-7 | . | TRBD2 | TRBV27 | CASSRGPAGGAYEQYF
TRBJ2-3 | . | . | TRBV7-2 | CASQEQGRSTDTQYF
TRBJ2-6 | . | TRBD1 | TRBV27 | CASSPRQGQFSGANVLTF
TRBJ1-3 | once | . | TRBV30 | CAWSVRRGSGNTIYF
TRBJ2-1 | . | . | TRBV4-2 | CASSRGSFRLAKVDEQFF
TRBJ2-7 | . | . | TRBV2 | CASSEGGGINYEQYF
TRBJ2-3 | . | TRBD2 | TRBV12-5 | CASGLATSGTFTDTQYF
TRBJ2-7 | . | . | TRBV11-2 | CASSLSGSYEQYF
TRBJ1-2 | . | TRBD1 | TRBV29-1 | CSGTDRADYGYTF
TRBJ2-7 | . | . | TRBV2 | CASSEALQDLSYEQYF
TRBJ2-5 | . | TRBD2 | TRBV2 | CASSPEAGVGETQYF
TRBJ2-2 | few | . | TRBV11-2 | CASSLSRAGELFF
TRBJ2-2 | . | TRBD1 | TRBV28 | CASSLYHRTGAGELFF
TRBJ2-2 | few | TRBD2 | TRBV7-7 | CASSTTSGSSTGELFF
TRBJ2-7 | . | . | TRBV27 | CASSFSGIIPYEQYF